The source of this T cell receptor beta chain is a study of T cell responses to AZD1222 COVID-19 vaccine. Study findings and constraints: Researchers report vaccine-associated CD4 TCRs spanning spike, with dominance at 160-218 and 743-854. There were mostly white British donors and more females than males, and clonal diversity was possibly underestimated. As reported, nearly half of all spike-specific TCRs target variant regions that are unmutated. Spike-specific TCR breadth rose after two AZD1222 doses, and depth rose as well.

In regard to this clone: Its specificity is unknown.

Sequencing was performed with immunoSEQ multiplex PCR; in TCRdb, only in-frame clones are kept and a portion is missing. The sample gives about 150,000 clones, roughly 92% of which show up once; about 2.5% is in the top ten. The germline V gene encodes CDR1 SGHVS and CDR2 FQNEAQ. V gave up 5 bases and J gave up 2 bases, with 16 bases separating them. There are 15 residues in the CDR3. This specimen consisted of peripheral blood, obtained on day 0 of AZD1222 vaccination. The receptor was derived from an adult in good health. The chain is built from TRBV7-8 and TRBJ2-7; no clear D. For the CDR3, the DNA is TGTGCCAGCAGCCCCTCCCCCGTCGGCGCCTACGAGCAGTACTTC. Amino acid sequence: CASSPSPVGAYEQYF.